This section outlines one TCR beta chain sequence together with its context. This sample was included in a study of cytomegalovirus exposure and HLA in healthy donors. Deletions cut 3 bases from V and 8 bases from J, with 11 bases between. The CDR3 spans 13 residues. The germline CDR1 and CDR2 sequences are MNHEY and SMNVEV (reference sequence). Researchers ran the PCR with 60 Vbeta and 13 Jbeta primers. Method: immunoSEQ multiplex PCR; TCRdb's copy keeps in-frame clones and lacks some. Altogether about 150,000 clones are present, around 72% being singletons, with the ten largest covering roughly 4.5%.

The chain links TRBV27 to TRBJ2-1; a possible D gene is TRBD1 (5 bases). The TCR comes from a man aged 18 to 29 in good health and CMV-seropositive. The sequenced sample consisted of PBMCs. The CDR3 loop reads CASSLVRAHEQFF. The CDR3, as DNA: TGTGCCAGCAGTTTGGTCAGGGCCCATGAGCAGTTCTTC.